The text below deals with one TCR beta chain. The CDR3 has 17 residues. The ends lost 3 bases at V and 1 base at J; junction bases unmatched: 7. Looked up from germline, CDR1 is ENHRY and CDR2 is SYGVKD. Seattle participants joined during active infection and were tracked over time. In the authors' workflow: Estimation of nucleated cell counts was performed using reference gene primer amplification. Libraries were prepared by immunoSEQ multiplex PCR; TCRdb keeps only in-frame clonotypes and omits some of them. The V and J calls and the clone size are those of that table, but D and trimming were determined from the DNA. The sample has about 150,000 clones, roughly 81% seen once. This record belongs to a study of blood T cell repertoires in COVID-19. Study background: Material from acute and convalescent COVID-19 was sourced from the United States, Italy and Spain. T cells, B-cell-depleted T cells, or PBMCs supplied cDNA or gDNA.

The rearrangement uses TRBV10-3 and TRBJ1-5; 9 bases are shared with TRBD1. The sequence was obtained from a woman aged 60-75 years with COVID-19, enrolled during active disease. Sequences were obtained from peripheral blood. CDR3 amino acids: CAISDTPGQGSNQPQHF. The DNA of the CDR3 is TGTGCCATCAGTGATACTCCGGGACAGGGCAGCAATCAGCCCCAGCATTTT.